The subject of this entry is one T cell receptor beta chain. This specimen comes from a study of T cell changes during pregnancy in multiple sclerosis. Clones were sequenced by immunoSEQ multiplex PCR, and TCRdb holds only the in-frame ones, with some missing. The data hold around 130,000 clones, with about 93% observed a single time. This material consisted of peripheral blood, taken before pregnancy. The clonotype originates from a female donor with multiple sclerosis, enrolled in a pregnancy study.

DNA for the CDR3: TGTGCCAGCAGCTTGCAGGACAGGGGAATAGATACGCAGTATTTT. Protein: CASSLQDRGIDTQYF. The V call is TRBV5-5, the J call TRBJ2-3; TRBD1 agrees at 9 bases. The germline gives CDR1 SGHKS, CDR2 YYEKEE (reference sequence). Trimming at V came to 1 base and at J to 5 bases, leaving 5 bases not matched to a gene. This CDR3 spans 15 amino acids.